One TCR beta chain is described in this entry. The sample is drawn from a study of cytotoxic CD8 clonotypes in ibrutinib-treated CLL. Study at large: Patients: around 11 relapsed/refractory, approximately 16 treatment-naive, under 18 IGHV unmutated.

Profiled with immunoSEQ multiplex PCR; TCRdb holds only in-frame clones, not every one. The repertoire has about 310,000 clones, 70% to 80% of them found once; the top ten carry 5.5% to 8%. Approximately 2.2 micrograms of genomic DNA came from cryopreserved PBMCs for TCR beta libraries. Germline-derived CDR1 and CDR2 are MGHRA and YSYEKL. Trimming cost V 1 base and J 5 bases, with 12 bases left between them. This CDR3 comprises 14 residues. The clonotype was recovered from a human donor with chronic lymphocytic leukemia. The V call is TRBV4-1, the J call TRBJ2-7; D unclear. The source was PBMCs, collected before ibrutinib treatment. The CDR3 loop is CASSQGSLINEQYF. The CDR3 DNA sequence: TGCGCCAGCAGCCAAGGTTCCCTCATCAACGAGCAGTACTTC.